A single sample gave rise to the 31 T cell receptor beta chains below, sequenced in a study of blood T cell repertoires in COVID-19. This table comes from immunoSEQ multiplex PCR, and its TCRdb copy is limited to in-frame clones, with some not included. The table includes over 200,000 clones, around 90% detected once. Sequencing was done on a sample of PBMCs or T cells enriched from blood (not recorded which). These receptors were taken from a man aged 25 to 45 who had recovered from COVID-19.

This clone showed up just once. The V gene is TRBV5-6, the J gene TRBJ2-7; 7 positions agree with TRBD1. CDR1 and CDR2 from the germline V gene are SGHDT and YYEEEE. V lost 0 bases to trimming and J lost 4 bases; unmatched junction nucleotides: 10. The CDR3 has 16 amino acids. In DNA, the CDR3 is TGTGCCAGCAGCTTGGCACAGGGGATTGTGTTGTACGAGCAGTACTTC. Residues: CASSLAQGIVLYEQYF.

This clone was detected only a few times. The J gene is TRBJ2-7, the V gene TRBV21-1; the D segment call TRBD2 is taken from the table without a DNA check. TRBV21-1 is a documented pseudogene. The CDR3 loop spans 15 amino acids. CDR3 in amino acids: CASSRHRRGSYEQYF. The DNA for the CDR3 is TGTGCCAGCAGCCGCCACCGGCGGGGTTCCTACGAGCAGTACTTC.

In its sample, this clone was seen a few times. V usage is TRBV12-3 or TRBV12-4 and J usage is TRBJ2-1; D may be TRBD1 (5 bases). The CDR3 runs 12 residues. V lost 7 bases and J 4 bases, leaving 8 bases between the germline ends. The CDR3 DNA reads TGTGCCAGCACAGGGTTTTACAATGAGCAGTTCTTC. Translation gives CASTGFYNEQFF.

The V call is TRBV10-3, the J call TRBJ2-3, with D maybe TRBD2 (6 bases). The CDR3 totals 14 residues. Per germline, CDR1 ENHRY and CDR2 SYGVKD. The V gene lost 2 bases and the J gene lost 4 bases, with 10 bases spanning the gap. CDR3 coding DNA: TGTGCCATCAGTGAGGGGAGACTAGCAGATACGCAGTATTTT. Translated: CAISEGRLADTQYF.

This clone was seen a single time. J is TRBJ2-2 and V is TRBV7-9, with TRBD1 as a possible D gene (6 bases). The CDR3 covers 14 residues. V shed 5 bases and J shed 3 bases, with 10 bases lying between them. Germline CDR1 SEHNR, CDR2 FQNEAQ (reference sequence). The CDR3 coding sequence is TGTGCCAGCAGCACCGGGACATACACCGGGGAGCTGTTTTTT. Protein product: CASSTGTYTGELFF.

V gene TRBV12-3 or TRBV12-4 combines with J gene TRBJ2-3; weak D call: TRBD2 (5 bases). The length of the CDR3 is 13 residues. V lost 6 bases, J lost 5 bases, and 12 bases lay in between. The CDR3 DNA reads TGTGCCAGCAGGACCACTAGTTTAGATACGCAGTATTTT. Its protein product is CASRTTSLDTQYF.

This sequence joins TRBV5-4 and TRBJ1-5, with 7 bases lining up with TRBD1. V lost 6 bases, J lost 6 bases, and 3 bases stayed unmatched. The germline CDR1 and CDR2 sequences are SGHNT and YYREEE (reference sequence). The CDR3 covers 12 residues. The CDR3 protein is CASNDRAQPQHF. In DNA form, the CDR3 reads TGTGCCAGCAACGACAGGGCTCAGCCCCAGCATTTT.

This chain links TRBV19 with TRBJ2-5; possibly TRBD2 for D (6 bases). CDR3 length: 13 amino acids. Looked up from germline, CDR1 is LNHDA and CDR2 is SQIVND (reference sequence). Trimming pared 6 bases from V and 5 bases from J, leaving 13 bases between. CDR3 DNA sequence: TGTGCCAGTAGGAGGAGGGTTCTGGAGACCCAGTACTTC. This codes for CASRRRVLETQYF.

The chain combines TRBV7-2 with TRBJ1-4; D is unresolved. With 1 base removed from V and 0 bases from J, the gap between germline ends came to 12 bases. The CDR3 consists of 17 residues. The germline V gene encodes CDR1 SGHTA and CDR2 FQGNSA. The CDR3 loop reads CASSLGYRFATNEKLFF. CDR3 DNA: TGTGCCAGCAGCTTAGGCTACAGATTTGCAACTAATGAAAAACTGTTTTTT. The variable domain in full, with the rest retrieved from reference TRBV7-2 and TRBJ1-4, is GAGVSQSPSNKVTEKGKDVELRCDPISGHTALYWYRQSLGQGLEFLIYFQGNSAPDKSGLPSDRFSAERTGGSVSTLTIQRTQQEDSAVYLCASSLGYRFATNEKLFFGSGTQLSVL.

This clone appeared a single time. The gene calls are TRBV4-3 and TRBJ2-1; tentatively, D is TRBD1 (6 bases). Per germline, CDR1 LGHNA and CDR2 YSLEER. The CDR3 totals 15 residues. V lost 0 bases to trimming and J lost 0 bases, with 6 bases between them. CDR3 in amino acids: CASSQEGASYNEQFF. The CDR3 nucleotides are TGCGCCAGCAGCCAAGAGGGGGCCTCCTACAATGAGCAGTTCTTC.

This rearrangement joins TRBV28 to TRBJ1-5; D possibly corresponds to TRBD1 (5 bases). The CDR3 runs 15 residues. V gave up 3 bases and J gave up 9 bases, with 18 bases separating them. Germline lookup yields CDR1 MDHEN and CDR2 SYDVKM. The CDR3 DNA follows: TGTGCCAGCAGTTTCAATAGGGGAGGGGTATGGCCCCAGCATTTT. Its translation: CASSFNRGGVWPQHF. Combining the CDR3 with reference TRBV28 and TRBJ1-5 gives the whole variable domain DVKVTQSSRYLVKRTGEKVFLECVQDMDHENMFWYRQDPGLGLRLIYFSYDVKMKEKGDIPEGYSVSREKKERFSLILESASTNQTSMYLCASSFNRGGVWPQHFGDGTRLSIL.

V is TRBV11-1 and J is TRBJ2-7; D not certain. In germline, CDR1 is SGHAT, CDR2 FQDESV (reference sequence). V lost 3 bases and J lost 3, with 9 bases in between. This CDR3 region has 13 residues. CDR3 region: CASSFDWIYEQYF. DNA of the CDR3: TGTGCCAGCAGCTTTGACTGGATCTACGAGCAGTACTTC.

Details on this clone: Different DNA sequences within this sample yield the same CDR3. The CDR3 here is CASSLGQDYEQYF. In nucleotides, the CDR3 is TGTGCCAGCAGTCTCGGACAGGACTACGAGCAGTACTTC. The chain joins TRBV27 to TRBJ2-7; 7 nucleotides align to TRBD1. The V gene's germline CDR1 is MNHEY and CDR2 SMNVEV (reference sequence). With 5 bases clipped from V and 3 bases from J, the junction kept 4 bases outside the gene matches. The CDR3 length is 13 residues.

Only one count was recorded for this clone. The chain has TRBV7-2 and TRBJ2-1; 7 bases fit TRBD1. The CDR3 extends over 15 amino acids. Germline V gene data show CDR1 as SGHTA and CDR2 as FQGNSA. Trimming removed 5 bases from V and 5 bases from J; junction bases left unmatched: 9. The CDR3 region is CASSVGTVGHNEQFF. The CDR3 nucleotides are TGTGCCAGCAGCGTCGGGACAGTAGGTCACAATGAGCAGTTCTTC.

This clone was counted a few times. V usage is TRBV5-8 and J usage is TRBJ1-3; D gene unclear. Trimming left V 3 bases short and J 0 bases short, with 10 bases between. CDR3 length equals 15 residues. CDR1 SGHTS and CDR2 YDEGEE come from the germline V gene. CDR3 loop: CASSYPGYSGNTIYF. CDR3 in DNA: TGTGCCAGCAGCTATCCGGGTTACTCTGGAAACACCATATATTTT.

V is TRBV2 and J is TRBJ1-5; maybe TRBD1 (5 bases). There are 14 residues in the CDR3. Trimming took 0 bases from V and 9 from J, leaving 12 bases between them. Germline CDR1 is SNHLY and CDR2 is FYNNEI. CDR3 in amino acids: CASSEARGSGPQHF. CDR3 nucleotides: TGTGCCAGCAGTGAAGCCCGGGGGTCGGGGCCCCAGCATTTT. Full variable domain (remainder filled in from reference TRBV2 and TRBJ1-5): EPEVTQTPSHQVTQMGQEVILRCVPISNHLYFYWYRQILGQKVEFLVSFYNNEISEKSEIFDDQFSVERPDGSNFTLKIRSTKLEDSAMYFCASSEARGSGPQHFGDGTRLSIL.

The V gene is TRBV2, the J gene TRBJ2-1; TRBD2 matches 13 bases. The germline gives CDR1 SNHLY, CDR2 FYNNEI. V was pared by 4 bases and J by 0 bases, with 9 bases of the junction left unmatched. This CDR3 contains 19 residues. The CDR3 loop reads CASSGGGLAGYSSYNEQFF. The CDR3 DNA reads TGTGCCAGCAGTGGTGGGGGACTAGCGGGATATAGCTCCTACAATGAGCAGTTCTTC.

The chain's CDR3 is CASSPSQGQGRTEAFF. Here the CDR3 DNA reads TGTGCCAGCAGTCCGTCTCAGGGACAGGGGAGGACTGAAGCTTTCTTT. The chain couples TRBV28 to TRBJ1-1; 10 bases are a match to TRBD1. The trim removed 5 bases at V and 5 bases at J, leaving 11 bases unmatched. CDR1 and CDR2 from the germline V gene are MDHEN and SYDVKM. This CDR3 region has 16 residues.

The chain links TRBV19 to TRBJ1-2, with 8 bases that match TRBD1. V trimming: 7 bases; J trimming: 6 bases; junction bases outside the gene matches: 10. The CDR3 length is 14 residues. The germline gives CDR1 LNHDA, CDR2 SQIVND (reference sequence). In DNA, the CDR3 is TGTGCCAGTACCTTGACAGGGGCGGTTAATGGCTACACCTTC. Its protein is CASTLTGAVNGYTF.

The rearrangement links TRBV7-2 to TRBJ2-2; no clear D gene. The V gene's germline CDR1 is SGHTA and CDR2 FQGNSA. The CDR3 has 15 amino acids. The V gene lost 5 bases and the J gene lost 1 base, with 11 bases spanning the gap. The CDR3 DNA reads TGTGCCAGCAGCCCCAACCCGGGGAACACCGGGGAGCTGTTTTTT. It translates to CASSPNPGNTGELFF.

This chain uses TRBV6-2 or TRBV6-3 with TRBJ2-2; D remains ambiguous. Germline values: CDR1 MNHEY, CDR2 SVGEGT. There are 14 residues in the CDR3. The V gene lost 4 bases and the J gene lost 4 bases, with 10 bases spanning the gap. In DNA form, the CDR3 reads TGTGCCAGCAGTTCGGTTTATAGCACCGGGGAGCTGTTTTTT. Its translation is CASSSVYSTGELFF.

This chain uses TRBV2 with TRBJ1-2, with D possibly being TRBD1 (5 bases). The CDR3 spans 11 residues. Between the trimmed V and J ends, which lost 6 bases and 3 bases, there was a span of 5 bases. Germline-derived CDR1 and CDR2 are SNHLY and FYNNEI. CDR3 DNA sequence: TGTGCCAGCAGAGGGGACTATGGCTACACCTTC. It translates to CASRGDYGYTF.

The chain has TRBV6-2 or TRBV6-3 and TRBJ2-7; 14 bases fit TRBD2. Germline lookup yields CDR1 MNHEY and CDR2 SVGEGT. The CDR3 runs 15 residues. V was pared by 6 bases and J by 3 bases, with 4 bases of the junction left unmatched. CDR3 loop: CASSDGTSGGYEQYF. CDR3 in DNA: TGTGCCAGCAGCGACGGGACTAGCGGGGGCTACGAGCAGTACTTC.

V usage is TRBV29-1 and J usage is TRBJ2-3; TRBD2 might be the D (6 bases). The V gene lost 4 bases and the J gene lost 8 bases, with 16 bases spanning the gap. The CDR3 has 13 residues. Germline-derived CDR1 and CDR2 are SQVTM and ANQGSEA. CDR3 protein: CSVGDLPRVTQYF. In nucleotides, the CDR3 is TGCAGCGTTGGGGACTTGCCTCGGGTTACGCAGTATTTT.

As regards this clone: Other DNA sequences in this sample translate to the same CDR3. CDR3 sequence reads: CAWSALYGYTF. In nucleotides, the CDR3 is TGTGCCTGGAGTGCCTTGTATGGCTACACCTTC. V is TRBV30 and J is TRBJ1-2; D ambiguous. The CDR3 has 11 amino acids. V was pared by 1 base and J by 5 bases, with 5 bases between. Germline V gene data show CDR1 as GTSNPN and CDR2 as SVGIG (reference sequence).

The J gene is TRBJ2-3, the V gene TRBV25-1; D may be TRBD2 (7 bases). CDR3 length equals 14 residues. Germline V gene lookup returns CDR1 MGHDK and CDR2 SYGVNS. The germline V and J ends were trimmed by 6 bases and 9 bases, with 19 bases remaining between them. The CDR3, as DNA: TGTGCCAGCAGCGATATGAGGGGGGGAGGCACGCAGTATTTT. Translation: CASSDMRGGGTQYF.

This chain joins TRBV15 and TRBJ2-7, with 7 bases matching TRBD2. CDR1 LNHNV and CDR2 YYDKDF come from the germline V gene (reference sequence). The ends lost 3 bases at V and 3 bases at J; junction bases unmatched: 8. The CDR3 spans 15 residues. The CDR3 nucleotides are TGTGCCACCAGCAGGGCCCGGCTAGCGGACTACGAGCAGTACTTC. Its translation is CATSRARLADYEQYF.

J is TRBJ2-5 and V is TRBV24-1; D may be TRBD2 (5 bases). The CDR3 is made up of 17 amino acids. CDR1 is KGHDR and CDR2 is SFDVKD in the germline V gene. The V gene lost 3 bases and the J gene lost 5 bases, with 21 bases spanning the gap. The CDR3 nucleotides read TGTGCCACCAGTGATGACGGAGCGTTCCGGGGTGGGGAGACCCAGTACTTC. Its protein product is CATSDDGAFRGGETQYF.

This sequence joins TRBV5-1 and TRBJ2-7, with a possible D match to TRBD1 (5 bases). V was pared by 0 bases and J by 0 bases, with 10 bases between. This CDR3 is 15 amino acids long. Looked up from germline, CDR1 is SGHRS and CDR2 is YFSETQ. CDR3 DNA sequence: TGCGCCAGCAGCTTGGGACAGTCGAGCTCCTACGAGCAGTACTTC. It yields the protein CASSLGQSSSYEQYF.

V usage is TRBV2 and J usage is TRBJ1-3, with a possible D match to TRBD1 (6 bases). From germline, CDR1 is SNHLY and CDR2 FYNNEI. This CDR3 region has 18 residues. Trimming took off 4 bases at V and 1 base at J, with 20 bases between the two ends. The CDR3 protein is CASSVPRDIKYSGNTIYF. DNA for the CDR3: TGTGCCAGCAGTGTCCCCCGGGACATCAAGTATTCTGGAAACACCATATATTTT. Full variable domain (remainder filled in from reference TRBV2 and TRBJ1-3): EPEVTQTPSHQVTQMGQEVILRCVPISNHLYFYWYRQILGQKVEFLVSFYNNEISEKSEIFDDQFSVERPDGSNFTLKIRSTKLEDSAMYFCASSVPRDIKYSGNTIYFGEGSWLTVV.

The chain joins TRBV10-1 to TRBJ2-2; no reliable D call. Germline V lookup: CDR1 WNHNN, CDR2 SYGVQD (reference sequence). The CDR3 spans 14 residues. Trimming pared 4 bases from V and 6 bases from J, leaving 12 bases between. The CDR3 sequence is CASSVTGTAGELFF. CDR3 nucleotides: TGCGCCAGCAGTGTTACGGGTACCGCCGGGGAGCTGTTTTTT.